This TCR beta chain was found in a study of CD4 T cells in relation to SARS-CoV-2 and coronaviruses. TCRdb's copy holds only in-frame clones and misses some; the assay was immunoSEQ multiplex PCR. Of roughly 14,000 clones in the sample, over 60% were seen once. Before the COVID-19 pandemic, during about 2010-2018, CD4+ T cells were taken from unexposed donors. The cells were cultured for 10 days before CD4+ T cells were isolated. The germline V gene encodes CDR1 SGHRS and CDR2 YFSETQ. Between the trimmed V and J ends, which lost 4 bases and 6 bases, there was a span of 11 bases. The CDR3 consists of 13 residues. To note about this clone: The antigen is not known.

The J gene is TRBJ2-1, the V gene TRBV5-1, with D uncertain. The sample comprised CD4+ T cells from PBMCs, cultured in vitro. The receptor was isolated from a human donor in good health. The CDR3 sequence: CASSPGLVNEQFF. CDR3 DNA sequence: TGCGCCAGCAGCCCCGGGTTGGTCAATGAGCAGTTCTTC.